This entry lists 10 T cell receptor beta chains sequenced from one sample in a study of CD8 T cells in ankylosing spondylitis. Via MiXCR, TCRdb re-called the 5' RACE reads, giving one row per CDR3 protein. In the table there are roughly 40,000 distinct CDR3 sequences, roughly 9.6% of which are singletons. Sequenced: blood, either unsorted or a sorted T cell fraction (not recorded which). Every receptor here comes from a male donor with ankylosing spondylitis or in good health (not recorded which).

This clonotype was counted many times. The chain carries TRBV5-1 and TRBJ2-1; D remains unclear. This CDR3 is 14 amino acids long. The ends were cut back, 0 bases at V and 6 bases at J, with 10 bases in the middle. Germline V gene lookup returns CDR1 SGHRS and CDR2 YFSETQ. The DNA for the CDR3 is TGCGCCAGCAGCTTGGAGTCGAGTAGCAATGAGCAGTTCTTC. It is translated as CASSLESSSNEQFF. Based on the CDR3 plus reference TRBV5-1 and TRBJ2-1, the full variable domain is KAGVTQTPRYLIKTRGQQVTLSCSPISGHRSVSWYQQTPGQGLQFLFEYFSETQRNKGNFPGRFSGRQFSNSRSEMNVSTLELGDSALYLCASSLESSSNEQFFGPGTRLTVL.

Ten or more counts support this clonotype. CDR3 sequence (DNA): TGTGCCAGCAGGAGAGATACAGGCAACACTGAAGCTTTCTTT. Translation gives CASRRDTGNTEAFF. The genes are TRBV12-3 or TRBV12-4 and TRBJ1-1; a weak D match, TRBD1 (5 bases). The germline V and J ends were trimmed by 6 bases and 2 bases, with 13 bases remaining between them. The CDR3 spans 14 residues.

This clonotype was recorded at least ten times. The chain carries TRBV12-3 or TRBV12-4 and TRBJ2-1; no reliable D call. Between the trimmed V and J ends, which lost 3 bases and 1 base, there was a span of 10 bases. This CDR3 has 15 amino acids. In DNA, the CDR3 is TGTGCCAGCAGTTTGAGCAGAGCTTCCTACAATGAGCAGTTCTTC. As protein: CASSLSRASYNEQFF.

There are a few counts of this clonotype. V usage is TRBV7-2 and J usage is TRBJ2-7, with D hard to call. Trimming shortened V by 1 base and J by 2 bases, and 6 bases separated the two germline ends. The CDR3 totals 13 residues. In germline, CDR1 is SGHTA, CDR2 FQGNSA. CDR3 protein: CASSLDTPYEQYF. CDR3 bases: TGTGCCAGCAGCTTAGACACACCCTACGAGCAGTACTTC.

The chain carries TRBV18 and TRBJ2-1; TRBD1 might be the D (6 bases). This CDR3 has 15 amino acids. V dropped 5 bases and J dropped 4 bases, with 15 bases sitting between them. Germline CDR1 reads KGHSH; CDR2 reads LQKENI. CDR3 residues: CASSSQQGRYNEQFF. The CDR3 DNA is TGTGCCAGCTCATCCCAACAGGGTAGATACAATGAGCAGTTCTTC. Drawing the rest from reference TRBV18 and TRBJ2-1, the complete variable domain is NAGVMQNPRHLVRRRGQEARLRCSPMKGHSHVYWYRQLPEEGLKFMVYLQKENIIDESGMPKERFSAEFPKEGPSILRIQQVVRGDSAAYFCASSSQQGRYNEQFFGPGTRLTVL.

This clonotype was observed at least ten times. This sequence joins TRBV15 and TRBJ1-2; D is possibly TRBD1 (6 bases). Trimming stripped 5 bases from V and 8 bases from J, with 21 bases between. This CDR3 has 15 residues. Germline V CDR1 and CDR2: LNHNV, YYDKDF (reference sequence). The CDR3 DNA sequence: TGTGCCACCAGCGACACGCCCTCCAGGGGTGGCGGCTACACCTTC. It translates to CATSDTPSRGGGYTF.

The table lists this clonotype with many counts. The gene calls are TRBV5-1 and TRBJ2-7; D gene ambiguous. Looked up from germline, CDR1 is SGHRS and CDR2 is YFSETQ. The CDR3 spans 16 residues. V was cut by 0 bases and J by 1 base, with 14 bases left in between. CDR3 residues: CASSLGMAQLSYEQYF. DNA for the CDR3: TGCGCCAGCAGCTTGGGAATGGCACAGTTATCCTACGAGCAGTACTTC.

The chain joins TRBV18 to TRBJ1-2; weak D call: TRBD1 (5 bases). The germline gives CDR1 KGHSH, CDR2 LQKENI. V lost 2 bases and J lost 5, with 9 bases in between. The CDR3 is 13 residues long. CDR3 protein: CASSPDRSYGYTF. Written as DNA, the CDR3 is TGTGCCAGCTCACCAGACAGATCATATGGCTACACCTTC.

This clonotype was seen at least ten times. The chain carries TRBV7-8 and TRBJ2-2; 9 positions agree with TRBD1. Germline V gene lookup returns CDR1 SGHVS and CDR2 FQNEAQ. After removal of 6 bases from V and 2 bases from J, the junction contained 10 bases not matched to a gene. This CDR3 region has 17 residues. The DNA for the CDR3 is TGTGCCAGCAGGCCCTACCGGGACAGGGACAACACCGGGGAGCTGTTTTTT. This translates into CASRPYRDRDNTGELFF.

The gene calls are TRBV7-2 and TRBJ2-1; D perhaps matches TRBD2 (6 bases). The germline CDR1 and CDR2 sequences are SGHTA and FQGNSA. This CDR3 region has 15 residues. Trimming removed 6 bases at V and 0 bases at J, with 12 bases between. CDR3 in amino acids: CASSRDFLSYNEQFF. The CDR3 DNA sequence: TGTGCCAGCAGTCGGGACTTCCTCTCCTACAATGAGCAGTTCTTC.